This T cell receptor beta chain was captured by sequencing in a study of blood T cells in healthy people across ages. Study background: When template switching was applied, about one barcoded beta molecule was captured per two T cells. General observations from the study: Significant beta diversity loss was already apparent by age roughly 38, declining roughly linearly. A conclusive naive versus antigen-experienced comparison was prevented by the unsorted PBMCs.

Many counts were recorded for this clonotype. As yet, its antigen is unknown. Next came a second PCR, run for about 6 to 12 cycles, which used a sample-barcoded 5' primer along with a J-beta primer mix. TCRdb re-analysed the 5' RACE reads in MiXCR, keeping a single row per CDR3 protein. The table has about 780,000 distinct CDR3 sequences, about 45% seen once. CDR1 SGHTA and CDR2 FQGNSA come from the germline V gene. This CDR3 spans 15 amino acids. Losses at the gene ends were 5 bases for V and 10 bases for J; bases not matched to a gene: 9. The source of this sequence is an elderly man in good health. The chain is built from TRBV7-2 and TRBJ2-1, with 12 nucleotides matching TRBD1. Sequenced sample: blood. The DNA of the CDR3 is TGTGCCAGCAGCGCAAGATCCGGGACAGGGGGCGAGCAGTTCTTC. Its protein is CASSARSGTGGEQFF.